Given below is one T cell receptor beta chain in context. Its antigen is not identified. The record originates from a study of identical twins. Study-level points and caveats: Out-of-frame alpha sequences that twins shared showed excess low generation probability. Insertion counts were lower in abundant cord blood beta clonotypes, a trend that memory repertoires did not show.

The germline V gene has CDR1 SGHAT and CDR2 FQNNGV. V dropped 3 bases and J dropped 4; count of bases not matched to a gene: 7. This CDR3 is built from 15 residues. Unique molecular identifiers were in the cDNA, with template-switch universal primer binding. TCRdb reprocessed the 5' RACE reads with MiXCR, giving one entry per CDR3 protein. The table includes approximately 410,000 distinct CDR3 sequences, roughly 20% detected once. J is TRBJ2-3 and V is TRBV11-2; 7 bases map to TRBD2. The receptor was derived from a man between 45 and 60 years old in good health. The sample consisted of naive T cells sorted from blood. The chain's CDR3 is CASSLGTNRADTQYF. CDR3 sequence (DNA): TGTGCCAGCAGCTTGGGGACTAATAGGGCAGATACGCAGTATTTT.